The clone carrying this T cell receptor (beta chain) occurred a few times. The antigen is not known. Trimming took off 4 bases at V and 8 bases at J, with 8 bases between the two ends. CDR1 and CDR2 from the germline V gene are SQVTM and ANQGSEA. The CDR3 extends over 11 amino acids. 13 Jbeta primers and 60 Vbeta primers were used for the PCR. Libraries were prepared by immunoSEQ multiplex PCR; TCRdb keeps only in-frame clonotypes and omits some of them. This sample has fewer than 200,000 clones, with roughly 70% found just once. These data come from a study of cytomegalovirus exposure and HLA in healthy donors. Overall study results and limits: According to a later analysis, most TCR beta chains associated with CMV appeared HLA-restricted.

V usage is TRBV29-1 and J usage is TRBJ1-4, with D hard to call. The receptor was derived from a girl between 5 and 17 years old in good health and CMV-seronegative. The material sequenced was PBMCs. CDR3: CSVASGEKLFF. The CDR3 coding sequence is TGCAGCGTTGCGTCCGGGGAAAAACTGTTTTTT.